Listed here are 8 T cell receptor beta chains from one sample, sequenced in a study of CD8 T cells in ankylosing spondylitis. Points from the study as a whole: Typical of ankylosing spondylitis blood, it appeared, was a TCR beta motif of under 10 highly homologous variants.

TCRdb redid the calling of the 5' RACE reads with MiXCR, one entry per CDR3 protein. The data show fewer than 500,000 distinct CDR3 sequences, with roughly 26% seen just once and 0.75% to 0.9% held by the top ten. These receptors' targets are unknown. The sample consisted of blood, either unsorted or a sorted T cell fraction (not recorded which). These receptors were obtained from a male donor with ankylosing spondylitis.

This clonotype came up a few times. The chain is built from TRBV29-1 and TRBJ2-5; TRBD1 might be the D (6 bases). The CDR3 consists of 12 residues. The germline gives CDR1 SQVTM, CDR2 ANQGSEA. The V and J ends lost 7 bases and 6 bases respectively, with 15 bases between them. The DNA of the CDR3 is TGCAGCGGGACACAGGGTGCGCAGACCCAGTACTTC. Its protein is CSGTQGAQTQYF. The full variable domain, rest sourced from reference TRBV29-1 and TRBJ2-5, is SAVISQKPSRDICQRGTSLTIQCQVDSQVTMMFWYRQQPGQSLTLIATANQGSEATYESGFVIDKFPISRPNLTFSTLTVSNMSPEDSSIYLCSGTQGAQTQYFGPGTRLLVL.

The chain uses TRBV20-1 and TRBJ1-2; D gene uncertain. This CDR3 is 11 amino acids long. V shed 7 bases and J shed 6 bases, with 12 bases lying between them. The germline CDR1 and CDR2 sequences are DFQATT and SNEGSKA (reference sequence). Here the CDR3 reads CSVSRSNGYTF. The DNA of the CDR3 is TGCAGTGTCAGTCGCTCTAATGGCTACACCTTC.

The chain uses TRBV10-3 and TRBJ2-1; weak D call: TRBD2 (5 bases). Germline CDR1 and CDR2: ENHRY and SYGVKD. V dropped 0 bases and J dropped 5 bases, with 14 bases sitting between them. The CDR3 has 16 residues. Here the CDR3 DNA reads TGTGCCATCAGTGAGTCTGACGGGAACTTTGACAATGAGCAGTTCTTC. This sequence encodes CAISESDGNFDNEQFF.

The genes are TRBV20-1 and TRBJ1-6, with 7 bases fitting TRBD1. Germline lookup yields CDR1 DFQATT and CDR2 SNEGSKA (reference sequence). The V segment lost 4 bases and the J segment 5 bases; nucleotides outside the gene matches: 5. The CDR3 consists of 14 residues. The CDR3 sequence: CSAIQGYDNSPLHF. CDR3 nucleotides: TGCAGTGCTATACAGGGGTACGATAATTCACCCCTCCACTTT.

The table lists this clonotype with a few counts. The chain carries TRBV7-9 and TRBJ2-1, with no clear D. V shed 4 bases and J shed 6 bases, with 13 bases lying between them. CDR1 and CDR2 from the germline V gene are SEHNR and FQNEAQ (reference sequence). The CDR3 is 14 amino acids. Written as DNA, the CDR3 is TGTGCCAGCAGCTCCACCTTAACGGGCAATGAGCAGTTCTTC. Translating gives CASSSTLTGNEQFF.

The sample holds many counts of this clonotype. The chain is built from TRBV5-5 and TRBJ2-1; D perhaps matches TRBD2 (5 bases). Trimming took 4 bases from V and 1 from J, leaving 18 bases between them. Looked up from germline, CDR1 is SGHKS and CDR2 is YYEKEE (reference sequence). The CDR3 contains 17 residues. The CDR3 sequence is CASSPYWSGDSYNEQFF. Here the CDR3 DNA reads TGTGCCAGCAGCCCCTACTGGAGCGGAGATTCCTACAATGAGCAGTTCTTC.

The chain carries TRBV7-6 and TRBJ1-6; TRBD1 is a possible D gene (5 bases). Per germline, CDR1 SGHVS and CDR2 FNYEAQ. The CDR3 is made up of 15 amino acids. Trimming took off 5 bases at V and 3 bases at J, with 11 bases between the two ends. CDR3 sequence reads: CASSAMGLYNSPLHF. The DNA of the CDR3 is TGTGCCAGCAGCGCTATGGGGCTCTATAATTCACCCCTCCACTTT.

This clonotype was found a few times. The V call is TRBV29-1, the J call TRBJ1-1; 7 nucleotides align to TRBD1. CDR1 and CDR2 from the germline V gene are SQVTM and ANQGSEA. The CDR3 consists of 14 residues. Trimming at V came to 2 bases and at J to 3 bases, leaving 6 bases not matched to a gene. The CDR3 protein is CSVEPGRGDTEAFF. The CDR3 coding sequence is TGCAGCGTTGAACCGGGCAGGGGGGACACTGAAGCTTTCTTT. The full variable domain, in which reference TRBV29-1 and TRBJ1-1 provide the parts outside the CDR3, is SAVISQKPSRDICQRGTSLTIQCQVDSQVTMMFWYRQQPGQSLTLIATANQGSEATYESGFVIDKFPISRPNLTFSTLTVSNMSPEDSSIYLCSVEPGRGDTEAFFGQGTRLTVV.